This T cell receptor beta chain was documented in a study of chronic HIV infection and antiretroviral therapy. V dropped 2 bases and J dropped 3 bases, with 5 bases sitting between them. The V gene's germline CDR1 is ENHRY and CDR2 SYGVKD. The CDR3 is made up of 12 amino acids. Each CDR3 protein is one row after TCRdb ran MiXCR on the 5' RACE reads. The sample has approximately 40,000 distinct CDR3 sequences, approximately 7.4% seen once. The sequence was collected from an adult who had HIV and had not received antiretroviral therapy, or was an uninfected healthy control (not recorded which). V gene TRBV10-3 combines with J gene TRBJ2-7; D is perhaps TRBD2 (5 bases). Sequenced: peripheral blood. CDR3 region: CAISEDYYEQYF. The CDR3 DNA reads as TGTGCCATCAGTGAGGACTACTACGAGCAGTACTTC.